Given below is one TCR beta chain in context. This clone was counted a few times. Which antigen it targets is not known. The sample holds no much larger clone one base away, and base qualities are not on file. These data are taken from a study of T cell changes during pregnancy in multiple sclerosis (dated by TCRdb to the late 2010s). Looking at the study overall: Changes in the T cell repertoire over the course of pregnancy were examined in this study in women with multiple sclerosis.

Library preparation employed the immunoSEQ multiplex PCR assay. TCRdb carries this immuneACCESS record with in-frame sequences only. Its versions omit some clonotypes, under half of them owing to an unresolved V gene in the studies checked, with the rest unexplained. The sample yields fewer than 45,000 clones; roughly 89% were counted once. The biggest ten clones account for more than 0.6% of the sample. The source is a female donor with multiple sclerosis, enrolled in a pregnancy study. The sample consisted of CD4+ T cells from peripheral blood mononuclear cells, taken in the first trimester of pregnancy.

CDR3 protein: CASSLARQGLNSYEQYF. The DNA sequence is TGTGCCAGCAGCTTAGCAAGACAGGGCCTTAACTCCTACGAGCAGTACTTC. The rearranged segments are TRBV7-9 and TRBJ2-7; 7 bases in the junction line up with TRBD1. The CDR3 runs 17 amino acids, cysteine and phenylalanine included. The retained sequence is limited to the CDR3, 51 bases, with the frame set at the first base. The germline V gene (reference sequence) gives CDR1 as SEHNR and CDR2 as FQNEAQ. Trimmed from V: 0 bases; trimmed from J: 0 bases; junction bases lacking a gene match: 8.